This T cell receptor (beta chain) was retrieved from a study of OX40 agonist ivuxolimab in advanced cancers. In the study overall: At roughly 83% male, the cohort had a mean age of roughly 60 years, ranging from about 23 to 79. Earlier anti-PD-1, anti-PD-L1 or anti-CTLA-4 therapy was permitted; 30% to 45% had received some.

The CDR3 sequence is 15 residues long. Germline lookup yields CDR1 SGDLS and CDR2 YYNGEE. With 0 bases removed from V and 4 bases from J, the gap between germline ends came to 13 bases. Blood sampling took place at baseline, cycle 4 day 1, and cycle 7 day 1. Only in-frame clones appear in the TCRdb table, and some are missing; sequencing was by immunoSEQ multiplex PCR. The sample lists around 30,000 clones; over 75% were seen once. The TCR comes from an adult with an advanced solid tumor such as melanoma, head and neck, liver or kidney cancer. The rearrangement joins TRBV9 to TRBJ1-1, with D uncertain. Source: CD4+ or CD8+ T cells sorted from blood, taken in a trial of the OX40 agonist ivuxolimab. The CDR3 sequence is CASSVVERVFTEAFF. The CDR3 bases are TGTGCCAGCAGCGTAGTAGAGAGGGTGTTCACTGAAGCTTTCTTT.